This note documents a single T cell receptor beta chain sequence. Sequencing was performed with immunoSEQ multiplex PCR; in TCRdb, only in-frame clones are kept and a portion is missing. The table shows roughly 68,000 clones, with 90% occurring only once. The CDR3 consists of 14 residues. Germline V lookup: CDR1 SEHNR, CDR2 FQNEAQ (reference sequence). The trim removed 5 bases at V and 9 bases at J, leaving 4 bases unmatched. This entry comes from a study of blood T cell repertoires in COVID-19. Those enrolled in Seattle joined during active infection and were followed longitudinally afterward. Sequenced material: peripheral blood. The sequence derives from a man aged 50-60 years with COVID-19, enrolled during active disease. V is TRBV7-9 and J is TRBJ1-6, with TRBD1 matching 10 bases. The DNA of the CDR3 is TGTGCCAGCAGCCAAGGACAGGGGGGTTCACCCCTCCACTTT. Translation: CASSQGQGGSPLHF.